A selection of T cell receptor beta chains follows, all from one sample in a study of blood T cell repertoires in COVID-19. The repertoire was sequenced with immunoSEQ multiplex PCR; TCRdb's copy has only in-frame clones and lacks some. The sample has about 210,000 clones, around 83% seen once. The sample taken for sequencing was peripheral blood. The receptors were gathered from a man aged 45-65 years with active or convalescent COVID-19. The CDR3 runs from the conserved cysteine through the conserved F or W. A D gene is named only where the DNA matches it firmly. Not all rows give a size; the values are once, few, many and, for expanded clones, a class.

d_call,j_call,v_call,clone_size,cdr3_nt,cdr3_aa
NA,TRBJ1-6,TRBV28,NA,TGTGCCAGCAGTCATGCCCAGGGGAGGGGGAATTCACCCCTCCACTTT,CASSHAQGRGNSPLHF
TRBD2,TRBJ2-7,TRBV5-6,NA,TGTGCCAGCAGCTACCCGGGAGGGTCCTACGAGCAGTACTTC,CASSYPGGSYEQYF
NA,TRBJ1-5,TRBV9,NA,TGTGCCAGCAGCGTAGATCCAGGGAATAGCAATCAGCCCCAGCATTTT,CASSVDPGNSNQPQHF
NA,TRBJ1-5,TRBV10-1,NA,TGCGCCAGCAGTGAAGGACGGGACAATCAGCCCCAGCATTTT,CASSEGRDNQPQHF
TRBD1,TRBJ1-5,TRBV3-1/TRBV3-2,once,TGTGCCAGCAGCCCGGGACAGACCTCTCCCAATCAGCCCCAGCATTTT,CASSPGQTSPNQPQHF
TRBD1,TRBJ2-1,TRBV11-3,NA,TGTGCCAGCAGCTTGCGGACAGGGTTGTCGGGTGAGCAGTTCTTC,CASSLRTGLSGEQFF
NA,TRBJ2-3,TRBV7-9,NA,TGTGCCAGCAGCCCGCGGGGGCTACGACCCACAGATACGCAGTATTTT,CASSPRGLRPTDTQYF
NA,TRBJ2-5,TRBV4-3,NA,TGCGCCAGCAGCCAAGGAACAGGTTACCAAGAGACCCAGTACTTC,CASSQGTGYQETQYF
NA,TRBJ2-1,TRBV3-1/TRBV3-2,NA,TGTGCCAGCAGAGAAAACAGGGCCAATGAGCAGTTCTTC,CASRENRANEQFF
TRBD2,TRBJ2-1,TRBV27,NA,TGTGCCAGCAGTTCCCGACTAGCGGGATCACAAGAGCAGTTCTTC,CASSSRLAGSQEQFF
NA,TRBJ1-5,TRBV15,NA,TGTGCCACCAGCAGAGATTTTGCAGGGAATAGCAATCAGCCCCAGCATTTT,CATSRDFAGNSNQPQHF
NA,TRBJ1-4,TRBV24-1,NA,TGTGCCACCAGTGTATCCCCACGGCAGGCGTCAACTAATGAAAAACTGTTTTTT,CATSVSPRQASTNEKLFF
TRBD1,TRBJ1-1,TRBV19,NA,TGTGCCAGTTGCCAGGGGGCTTCCGGCACTGAAGCTTTCTTT,CASCQGASGTEAFF
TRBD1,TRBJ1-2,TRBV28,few,TGTGCCAGCAGTCTTCTCCAGGGGGTGGGCTATGGCTACACCTTC,CASSLLQGVGYGYTF
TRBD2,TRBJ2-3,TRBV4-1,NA,TGCGCCAGCTCCCGGAGCGGGGGGGCCGGAGCGGATACGCAGTATTTT,CASSRSGGAGADTQYF
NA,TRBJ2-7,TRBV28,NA,TGTGCCAGCAGCTCTCTCCGGACAGTAACCTACGAGCAGTACTTC,CASSSLRTVTYEQYF
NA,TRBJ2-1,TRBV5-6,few,TGTGCCAGCAGCCCAACCCGTAACACACCAGAGCAGTTCTTC,CASSPTRNTPEQFF
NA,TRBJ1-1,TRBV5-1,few,TGCGCCAGCAGCTTGGTATCGGGGATTGAAGCTTTCTTT,CASSLVSGIEAFF
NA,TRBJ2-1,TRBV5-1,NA,TGCGCCAGCAGCTTGGCTCCAGGGGATTCATCTGAGCAGTTCTTC,CASSLAPGDSSEQFF
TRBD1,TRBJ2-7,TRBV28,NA,TGTGCCAGCAGTTTATCTCCGGACAGGGCTTCTTACGAGCAGTACTTC,CASSLSPDRASYEQYF
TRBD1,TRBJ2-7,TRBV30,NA,TGTGCCTGGAGTTTCGGCGGACAGGGCCTCTACGAGCAGTACTTC,CAWSFGGQGLYEQYF
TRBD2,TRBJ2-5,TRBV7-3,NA,TGTGCCAGCCGGGCGGGAGTGGGTGAGACCCAGTACTTC,CASRAGVGETQYF
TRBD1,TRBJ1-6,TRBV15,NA,TGTGCCACCGGACAACAGGGGGGGAATTCACCCCTCCACTTT,CATGQQGGNSPLHF
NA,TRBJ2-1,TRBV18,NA,TGTGCCAGCTCACTAAAGGGGGGGGGCCTTGAGCAGTTCTTC,CASSLKGGGLEQFF
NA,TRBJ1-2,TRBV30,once,TGTGCCTGGAGCGCCGGTCATGGCTACACCTTC,CAWSAGHGYTF
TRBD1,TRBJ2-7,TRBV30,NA,TGTGCCTGCGACAGGGAGCGGTCCTACGAGCAGTACTTC,CACDRERSYEQYF
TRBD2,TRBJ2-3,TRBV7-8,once,TGTGCCAGCAGCCGACTAGCGGGGGGTGAGGTCACAGATACGCAGTATTTT,CASSRLAGGEVTDTQYF
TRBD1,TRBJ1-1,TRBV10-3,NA,TGTGCCATCAGTCAGGGACAGGGTGGGGTCACTGAAGCTTTCTTT,CAISQGQGGVTEAFF
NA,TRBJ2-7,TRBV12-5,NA,TGTGCTAGTGGAAAACAGGGTTCGTACGAGCAGTACTTC,CASGKQGSYEQYF
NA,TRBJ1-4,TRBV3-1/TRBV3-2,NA,TGTGCCAGCAGCTATCAGGGGATGAGGAATGAAAAACTGTTTTTT,CASSYQGMRNEKLFF
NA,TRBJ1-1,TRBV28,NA,TGTGCCAGCCACAGTGATGGGCTCACTGAAGCTTTCTTT,CASHSDGLTEAFF
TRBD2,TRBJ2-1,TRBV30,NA,TGTGCCTGGAGTGTGTGGCGGGGGGGCTCCTACAATGAGCAGTTCTTC,CAWSVWRGGSYNEQFF
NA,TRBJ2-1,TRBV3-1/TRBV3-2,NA,TGTGCCAGCAGCCAAGATAGCAGCCTATTTGGGAATGAGCAGTTCTTC,CASSQDSSLFGNEQFF
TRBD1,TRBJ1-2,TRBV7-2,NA,TGTGCCAGCAGACGACAGGGAGCTAACTATGGCTACACCTTC,CASRRQGANYGYTF
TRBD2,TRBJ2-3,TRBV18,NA,TGTGCCAGCTCACCAGCAGGACTAGCGGGGATGGATACGCAGTATTTT,CASSPAGLAGMDTQYF
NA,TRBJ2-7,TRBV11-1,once,TGTGCCAGCAGCTTTGGGGCCCGAGGAGAGCAGTACTTC,CASSFGARGEQYF
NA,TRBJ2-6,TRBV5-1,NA,TGCGCCAGCAGCTTCGCAGGCAACTCTGGGGCCAACGTCCTGACTTTC,CASSFAGNSGANVLTF
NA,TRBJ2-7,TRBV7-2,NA,TGTGCCAGCAGCGGAGGGAGACAGGGTTTTGGCGAGCAGTACTTC,CASSGGRQGFGEQYF
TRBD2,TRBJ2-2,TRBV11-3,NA,TGTGCCAGCAGCTTAGACGCGCGGCGGGGGGGCAACACCGGGGAGCTGTTTTTT,CASSLDARRGGNTGELFF
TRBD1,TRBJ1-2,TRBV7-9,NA,TGTGCCAGCAACTCACAGGGGGCGATCCGCGGCTACACCTTC,CASNSQGAIRGYTF
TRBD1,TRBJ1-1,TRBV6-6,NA,TGTGCCAGCAGTTTCGACAGGGGAACTGAAGCTTTCTTT,CASSFDRGTEAFF
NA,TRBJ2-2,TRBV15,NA,TGTGCCACCAGCAGAGGGGGCAGGAGGAACACCGGGGAGCTGTTTTTT,CATSRGGRRNTGELFF
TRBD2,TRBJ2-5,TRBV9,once,TGTGCCAGCAGCGTAGAAGGGAGGGCCCGGGGTGAGACCCAGTACTTC,CASSVEGRARGETQYF
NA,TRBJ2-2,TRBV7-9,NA,TGTGCCAGCAGCTTAGGGGGGACACGACTTTGGTACGGGGAGCTGTTTTTT,CASSLGGTRLWYGELFF
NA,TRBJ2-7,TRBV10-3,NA,TGTGCCGTATCAGGCGGGACAGCACTTTACGAGCAGTACTTC,CAVSGGTALYEQYF
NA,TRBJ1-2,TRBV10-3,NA,TGTGCCATCAGTGAATCAGGGGATGGCTATGGCTACACCTTC,CAISESGDGYGYTF
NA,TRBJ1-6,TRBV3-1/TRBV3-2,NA,TGTGCCAGCAGCCCCCGAGACAGTGGAGATAATTCACCCCTCCACTTT,CASSPRDSGDNSPLHF
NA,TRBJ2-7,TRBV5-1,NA,TGCGCCAGTCGGAGAGCAGGGATTGAGTACGAGCAGTACTTC,CASRRAGIEYEQYF
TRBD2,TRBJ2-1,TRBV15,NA,TGTGCCACCAGCACCGGACTAGCGGTGGGCTTGGGAGAGCAGTTCTTC,CATSTGLAVGLGEQFF
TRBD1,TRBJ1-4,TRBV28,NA,TGTGCCAGCAGCCCCGGACAGGGGGCTTTCATGTCTAATGAAAAACTGTTTTTT,CASSPGQGAFMSNEKLFF
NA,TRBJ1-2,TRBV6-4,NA,TGTGCCAGCAGTGCCACAGGGTCCTATGGCTACACCTTC,CASSATGSYGYTF
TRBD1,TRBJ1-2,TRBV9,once,TGTGCCAGCAGCGGAATTGACAGGGCGGTTGGCTACACCTTC,CASSGIDRAVGYTF
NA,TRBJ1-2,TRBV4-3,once,TGCGCCAGCAGCCCGGCCCACAGGAGTCCTGGCTATGGCTACACCTTC,CASSPAHRSPGYGYTF
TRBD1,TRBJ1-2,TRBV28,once,TGTGCCAGCAGTATTGACAGGGTGGACTATGGCTACACCTTC,CASSIDRVDYGYTF